A single sample is the source of the 8 T cell receptor beta chains below, sequenced in a study of T-cell reconstitution after alpha-beta-depleted transplantation in children. Unique molecular identifiers were incorporated into the prepared TCRbeta library. TCRdb used MiXCR to reprocess the PCR reads, holding one entry per CDR3 protein. Altogether about 540,000 distinct CDR3 sequences are present, 18% being singletons, with the ten largest covering 2.5% to 4%. Sequenced material: PBMCs from the stem cell graft donor, taken from the stem cell graft. Receptors were obtained from a human donor who donated a stem cell graft to a child with acute lymphoblastic leukemia.

V is TRBV14 and J is TRBJ2-5; D is undetermined. Trimming pared 0 bases from V and 5 bases from J, leaving 13 bases between. CDR1 is SGHDN, CDR2 FVKESK, per germline. The CDR3 covers 15 residues. The CDR3 loop is CASSQDPQRFETQYF. The CDR3 DNA follows: TGTGCCAGCAGCCAAGATCCCCAGAGATTCGAGACCCAGTACTTC.

This CDR3 is CASSETSGSRYEQYF. CDR3 DNA: TGCGCCAGCAGTGAAACTAGCGGGAGTAGGTACGAGCAGTACTTC. The chain combines TRBV10-2 with TRBJ2-7, with 11 bases fitting TRBD2. Trimming took 3 bases from V and 4 from J; bases not matched to a gene: 5. Germline V gives CDR1 WSHSY, CDR2 SAAADI. The length of the CDR3 is 15 residues.

V gene TRBV4-1 combines with J gene TRBJ1-1, with D unclear. Germline V CDR1 and CDR2: MGHRA, YSYEKL. CDR3 length: 15 residues. The V and J ends lost 4 bases and 3 bases respectively, with 15 bases between them. The CDR3 spells CASSPEVGRDTEAFF. The CDR3 nucleotides read TGCGCCAGCAGCCCCGAAGTAGGAAGGGACACTGAAGCTTTCTTT.

In DNA form, the CDR3 reads TGCAGTGCCAAACAACAGGGTGGTGGAGCTTTCTTT. Translating gives CSAKQQGGGAFF. J is TRBJ1-1 and V is TRBV20-1; D is perhaps TRBD1 (6 bases). The germline V gene encodes CDR1 DFQATT and CDR2 SNEGSKA (reference sequence). This CDR3 has 12 amino acids. The V end was cut by 6 bases, the J end by 10 bases, with 18 bases between.

This chain uses TRBV27 with TRBJ2-7, with D tentatively TRBD1 or TRBD2 (5 bases each). The germline V gene encodes CDR1 MNHEY and CDR2 SMNVEV (reference sequence). Trimming cost V 4 bases and J 5 bases, with 18 bases left between them. The CDR3 has 15 amino acids. The CDR3 sequence is CASSSLSGLGDEQYF. In DNA, the CDR3 is TGTGCCAGCAGTTCTCTCTCGGGCCTGGGGGACGAGCAGTACTTC.

The rearrangement joins TRBV12-3 or TRBV12-4 to TRBJ2-1; tentatively, D is TRBD1 (5 bases). Trimming shortened V by 7 bases and J by 5 bases, and 15 bases separated the two germline ends. The CDR3 has 14 residues. The CDR3 DNA follows: TGTGCCAGCACCCTTGGTGGACAAAACAATGAGCAGTTCTTC. Protein product: CASTLGGQNNEQFF.

This clonotype was seen more than once but under ten times. V usage is TRBV5-1 and J usage is TRBJ2-3; 10 bases fit TRBD2. V dropped 5 bases and J dropped 6; count of bases not matched to a gene: 9. CDR1 is SGHRS, CDR2 YFSETQ, per germline. The length of the CDR3 is 15 residues. The CDR3 nucleotides read TGCGCCAGCAGGCTCGCTAGCGGGAGCGGGGATACGCAGTATTTT. It codes for CASRLASGSGDTQYF.

This chain connects TRBV6-2 or TRBV6-3 to TRBJ1-4; a weak D match, TRBD1 (5 bases). The germline gives CDR1 MNHEY, CDR2 SVGEGT. The V and J ends lost 3 bases and 3 bases respectively, with 8 bases between them. The CDR3 runs 14 residues. This CDR3 reads CASSYLGPNEKLFF. The CDR3 nucleotides read TGTGCCAGCAGTTATTTGGGACCTAATGAAAAACTGTTTTTT.